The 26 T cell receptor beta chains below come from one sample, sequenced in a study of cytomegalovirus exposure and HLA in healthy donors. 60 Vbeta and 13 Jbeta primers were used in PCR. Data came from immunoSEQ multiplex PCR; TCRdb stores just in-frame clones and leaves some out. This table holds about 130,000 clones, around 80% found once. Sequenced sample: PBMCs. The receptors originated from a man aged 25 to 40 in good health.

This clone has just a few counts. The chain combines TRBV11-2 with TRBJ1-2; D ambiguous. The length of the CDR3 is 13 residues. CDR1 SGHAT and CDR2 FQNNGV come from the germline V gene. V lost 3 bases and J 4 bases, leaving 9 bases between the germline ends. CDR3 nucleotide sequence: TGTGCCAGCAGCTTTGGGCAGATCTATGGCTACACCTTC. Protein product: CASSFGQIYGYTF.

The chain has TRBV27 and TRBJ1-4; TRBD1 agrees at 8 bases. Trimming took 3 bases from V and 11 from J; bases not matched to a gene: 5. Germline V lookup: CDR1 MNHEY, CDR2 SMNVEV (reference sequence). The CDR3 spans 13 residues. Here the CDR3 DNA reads TGTGCCAGCAGTTTCAGGACAGGGTTGAAACTGTTTTTT. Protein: CASSFRTGLKLFF.

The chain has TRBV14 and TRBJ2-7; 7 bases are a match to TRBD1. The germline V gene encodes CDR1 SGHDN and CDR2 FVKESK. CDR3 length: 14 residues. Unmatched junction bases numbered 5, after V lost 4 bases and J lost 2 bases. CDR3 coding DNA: TGTGCCAGCAGCCCGATAGGGGGCCCCTACGAGCAGTACTTC. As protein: CASSPIGGPYEQYF.

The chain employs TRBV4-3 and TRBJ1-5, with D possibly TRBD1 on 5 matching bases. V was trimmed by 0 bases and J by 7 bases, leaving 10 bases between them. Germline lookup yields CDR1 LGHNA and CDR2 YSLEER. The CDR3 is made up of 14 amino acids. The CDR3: CASSQDSQGQPQHF. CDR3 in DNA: TGCGCCAGCAGCCAAGATAGTCAGGGCCAGCCCCAGCATTTT.

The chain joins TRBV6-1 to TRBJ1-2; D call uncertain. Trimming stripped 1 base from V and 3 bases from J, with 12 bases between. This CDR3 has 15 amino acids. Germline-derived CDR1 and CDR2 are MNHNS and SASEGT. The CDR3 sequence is CASSEGWADYYGYTF. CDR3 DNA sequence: TGTGCCAGCAGTGAAGGGTGGGCGGACTACTATGGCTACACCTTC.

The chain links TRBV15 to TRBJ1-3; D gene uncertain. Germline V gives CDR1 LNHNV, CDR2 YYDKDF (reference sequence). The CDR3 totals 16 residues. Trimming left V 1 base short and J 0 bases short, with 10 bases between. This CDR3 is CATSRAGKSSGNTIYF. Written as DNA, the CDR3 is TGTGCCACCAGCAGAGCGGGTAAGAGCTCTGGAAACACCATATATTTT. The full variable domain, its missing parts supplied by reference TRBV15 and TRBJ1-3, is DAMVIQNPRYQVTQFGKPVTLSCSQTLNHNVMYWYQQKSSQAPKLLFHYYDKDFNNEADTPDNFQSRRPNTSFCFLDIRSPGLGDTAMYLCATSRAGKSSGNTIYFGEGSWLTVV.

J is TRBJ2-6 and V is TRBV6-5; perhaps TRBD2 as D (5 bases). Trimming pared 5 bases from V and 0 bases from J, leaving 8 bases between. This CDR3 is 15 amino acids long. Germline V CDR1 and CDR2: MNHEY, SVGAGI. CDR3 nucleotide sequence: TGTGCCAGCAGTCCCCGGGGCTCTGGGGCCAACGTCCTGACTTTC. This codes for CASSPRGSGANVLTF.

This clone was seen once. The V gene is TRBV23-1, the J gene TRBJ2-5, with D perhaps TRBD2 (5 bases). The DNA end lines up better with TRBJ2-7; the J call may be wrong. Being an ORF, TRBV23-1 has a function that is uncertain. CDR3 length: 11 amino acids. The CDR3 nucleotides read TGCGCCAGCATGTCCGGGAACGAGCAGTACTTC. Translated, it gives CASMSGNEQYF.

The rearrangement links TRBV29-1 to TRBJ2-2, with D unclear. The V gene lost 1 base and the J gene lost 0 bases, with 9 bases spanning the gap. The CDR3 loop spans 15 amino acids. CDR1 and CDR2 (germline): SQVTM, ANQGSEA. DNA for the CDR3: TGCAGCGTTGAAGCCCCGGAGACGAACACCGGGGAGCTGTTTTTT. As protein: CSVEAPETNTGELFF.

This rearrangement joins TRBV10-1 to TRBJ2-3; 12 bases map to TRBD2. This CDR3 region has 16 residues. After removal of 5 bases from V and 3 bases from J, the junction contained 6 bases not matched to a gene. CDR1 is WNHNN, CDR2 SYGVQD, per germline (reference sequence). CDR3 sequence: CASSLLAGGGTDTQYF. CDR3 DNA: TGCGCCAGCAGTTTACTAGCGGGAGGAGGAACAGATACGCAGTATTTT.

The CDR3 reads CASSSRQGARGNTIYF. The CDR3 coding sequence is TGTGCCAGCAGTTCCAGACAGGGTGCTAGAGGAAACACCATATATTTT. The J gene is TRBJ1-3, the V gene TRBV27; 7 bases align to TRBD1. V shed 4 bases and J 4 bases; nucleotides not matched to a gene: 10. The CDR3 length is 16 residues. Germline CDR1 reads MNHEY; CDR2 reads SMNVEV (reference sequence).

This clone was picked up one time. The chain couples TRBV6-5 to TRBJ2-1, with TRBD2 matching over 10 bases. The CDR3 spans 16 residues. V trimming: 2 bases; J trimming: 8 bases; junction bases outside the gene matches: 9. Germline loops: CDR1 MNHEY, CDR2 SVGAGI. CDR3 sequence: CASSYLASGSIDEQFF. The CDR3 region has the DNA TGTGCCAGCAGTTACCTGGCTAGCGGGAGTATCGATGAGCAGTTCTTC.

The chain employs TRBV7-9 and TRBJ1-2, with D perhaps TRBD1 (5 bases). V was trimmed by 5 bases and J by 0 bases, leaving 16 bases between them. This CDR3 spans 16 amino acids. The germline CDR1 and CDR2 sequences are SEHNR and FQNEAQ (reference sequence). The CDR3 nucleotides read TGTGCCAGCAGCACAGGACCGACAGACACTAACTATGGCTACACCTTC. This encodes CASSTGPTDTNYGYTF.

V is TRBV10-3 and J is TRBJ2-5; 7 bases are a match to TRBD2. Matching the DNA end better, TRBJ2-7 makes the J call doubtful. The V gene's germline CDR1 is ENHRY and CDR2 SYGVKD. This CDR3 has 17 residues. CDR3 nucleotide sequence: TGTGCCATCAGTGACTCCCTGGGAGCGGGAACCGCCTACGAGCAGTACTTC. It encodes CAISDSLGAGTAYEQYF.

CDR3 in amino acids: CASSPTSGRIYEQYF. Here the CDR3 DNA reads TGTGCCAGCAGCCCGACTAGCGGGAGAATTTACGAGCAGTACTTC. This chain connects TRBV9 to TRBJ2-7; 12 bases map to TRBD2. The CDR3 sequence is 15 residues long. Germline values: CDR1 SGDLS, CDR2 YYNGEE. V gave up 4 bases and J gave up 4 bases; unmatched junction bases: 6.

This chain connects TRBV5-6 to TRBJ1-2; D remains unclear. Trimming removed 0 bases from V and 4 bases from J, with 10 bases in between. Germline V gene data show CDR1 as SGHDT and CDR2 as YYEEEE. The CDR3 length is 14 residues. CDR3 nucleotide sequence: TGTGCCAGCAGCTTGGGCCAGGCGTCCTATGGCTACACCTTC. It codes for CASSLGQASYGYTF.

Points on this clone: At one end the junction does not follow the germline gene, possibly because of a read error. This CDR3 reads CASSRTGGLNEQFF. The CDR3 DNA sequence: TGTGCTAGCAGTCGGACAGGGGGCTTGAATGAGCAGTTCTTC. The V and J genes are TRBV7-7 and TRBJ2-1; TRBD1 agrees at 11 bases. Per the germline V gene, CDR1 is SSHAT and CDR2 is FNYEAQ (reference sequence). The CDR3 length is 14 residues.

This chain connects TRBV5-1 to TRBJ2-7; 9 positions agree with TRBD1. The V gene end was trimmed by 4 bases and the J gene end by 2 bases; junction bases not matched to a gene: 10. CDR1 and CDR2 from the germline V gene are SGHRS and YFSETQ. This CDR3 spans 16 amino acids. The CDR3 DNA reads TGCGCCAGCAGCCCAGTGTCGGGACAGGGTGCCTACGAGCAGTACTTC. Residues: CASSPVSGQGAYEQYF.

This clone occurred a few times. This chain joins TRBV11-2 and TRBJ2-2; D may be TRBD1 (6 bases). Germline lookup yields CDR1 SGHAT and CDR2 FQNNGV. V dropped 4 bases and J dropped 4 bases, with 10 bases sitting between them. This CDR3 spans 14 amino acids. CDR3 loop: CASSWSRGTGELFF. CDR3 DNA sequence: TGTGCCAGCAGCTGGTCCAGGGGCACCGGGGAGCTGTTTTTT.

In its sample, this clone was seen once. CDR3 residues: CASRRDRGRTGELFF. CDR3 nucleotide sequence: TGTGCCAGCAGGCGGGACAGGGGGCGAACCGGGGAGCTGTTTTTT. The chain recombines TRBV7-2 with TRBJ2-2; the match to TRBD1 covers 12 bases. Germline V gene lookup returns CDR1 SGHTA and CDR2 FQGNSA. CDR3 size: 15 residues. Unmatched junction bases numbered 4, after V lost 6 bases and J lost 5 bases.

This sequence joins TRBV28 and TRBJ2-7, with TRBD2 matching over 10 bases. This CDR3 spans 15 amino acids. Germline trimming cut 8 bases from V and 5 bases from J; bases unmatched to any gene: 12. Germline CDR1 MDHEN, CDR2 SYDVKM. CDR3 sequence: CASAGGASGRNEQYF. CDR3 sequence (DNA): TGTGCCAGCGCCGGTGGAGCTAGCGGGAGAAACGAGCAGTACTTC.

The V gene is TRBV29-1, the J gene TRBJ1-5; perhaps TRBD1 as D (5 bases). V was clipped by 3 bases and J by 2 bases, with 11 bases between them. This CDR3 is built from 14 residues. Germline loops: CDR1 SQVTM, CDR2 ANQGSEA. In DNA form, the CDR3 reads TGCAGCGTTGACATGGGGGGAGGCAATCAGCCCCAGCATTTT. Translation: CSVDMGGGNQPQHF.

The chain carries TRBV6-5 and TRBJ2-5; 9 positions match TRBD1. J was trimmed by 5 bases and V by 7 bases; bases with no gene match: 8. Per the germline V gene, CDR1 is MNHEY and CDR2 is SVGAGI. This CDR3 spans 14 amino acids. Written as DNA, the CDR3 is TGTGCCAGCATACAGGGGGCTGAACTGGAGACCCAGTACTTC. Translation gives CASIQGAELETQYF.

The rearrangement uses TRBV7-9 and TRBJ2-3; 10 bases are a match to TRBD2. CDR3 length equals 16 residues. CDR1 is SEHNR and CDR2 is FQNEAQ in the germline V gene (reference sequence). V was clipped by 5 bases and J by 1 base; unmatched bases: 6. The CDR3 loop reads CASSAYLAGGTDTQYF. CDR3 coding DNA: TGTGCCAGCAGCGCGTATCTAGCGGGAGGCACAGATACGCAGTATTTT.

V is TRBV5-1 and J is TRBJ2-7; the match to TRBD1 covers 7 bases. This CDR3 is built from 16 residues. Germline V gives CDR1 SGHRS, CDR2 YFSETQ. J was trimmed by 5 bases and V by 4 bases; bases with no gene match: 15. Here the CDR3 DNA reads TGCGCCAGCAGCCCCCAGCCTTGGACAGGCGGTGACGAGCAGTACTTC. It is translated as CASSPQPWTGGDEQYF.

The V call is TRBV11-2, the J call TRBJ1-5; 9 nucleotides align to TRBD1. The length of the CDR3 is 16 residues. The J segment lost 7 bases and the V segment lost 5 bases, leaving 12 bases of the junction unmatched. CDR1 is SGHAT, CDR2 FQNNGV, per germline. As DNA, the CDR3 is TGTGCCAGCAGCCACACACAGGGGGCGCGAGGACAGCCCCAGCATTTT. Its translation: CASSHTQGARGQPQHF.